Detailed here is one TCR beta chain. Its antigen specificity is not known. No much larger clone is present one base from it, and per-base qualities are unavailable. These data are taken from a study of T cells in Graves' hyperthyroidism and ophthalmopathy (dated by TCRdb to 2018 to 2020). Regarding the research as a whole: Peripheral blood samples were taken at the time of initial diagnosis, prior to any treatment. The approximately 97 discovery patients were randomly divided into training and test sets at a 7:3 ratio. Once sampling was done, hyperthyroidism patients were given methimazole at a starting dose of 30 mg daily, whereas ophthalmopathy patients were given high-dose intravenous methylprednisolone. The study also compared thyroid tissue and blood T-cell repertoires from five or six Graves' hyperthyroidism patients. TCR V-J signatures able to tell the groups apart were searched for in a discovery cohort of 90 to 100 patients, of whom more than 40 had Graves' ophthalmopathy and roughly 58 had stable Graves' hyperthyroidism. According to the paper, TCR Vbeta CDR3 sequencing was carried out on some 140 peripheral blood samples, which came from some 41 ophthalmopathy, around 75 hyperthyroidism and about 17 progressor patients. An independent validation cohort of under 20 hyperthyroidism patients and 17 patients who later progressed to ophthalmopathy tested prospective prediction of ophthalmopathy.

Stable Graves' hyperthyroidism was defined as no progression to ophthalmopathy during 18 months of follow-up. Hyperthyroidism patients were newly diagnosed, had a disease duration of under 2 months, and were aged 18 to 65 years. The study excluded patients with uncontrolled infections, other autoimmune diseases, pregnancy or lactation. Diagnoses were based on clinical symptoms, serum thyroxine and TRAb, thyroid ultrasound and orbital computed tomography. PBMCs were isolated from about 9 ml of fresh peripheral blood by Ficoll-Paque density gradient centrifugation. Total RNA was extracted using Trizol reagent, and RNA quality was assessed on an Agilent 2100 Bioanalyzer. Study-wide findings and limitations: No statistical method was used to set the sample size in advance, and investigators knew the group allocation. In validation, the model predicted progression to ophthalmopathy a median of 6.5 months before onset, with roughly 70% sensitivity and 72.22% specificity. Blood samples also contained most of the expanded thyroid clonotypes (frequency above 0.001), which suggests that blood repertoires may reflect thyroid immune responses. Ophthalmopathy was separated from stable hyperthyroidism by a 13 V-J signature model, with 85% to 90% sensitivity and about 81% specificity obtained in cross-validation and 80%/75% obtained in testing.

Amplification of TCR beta CDR3 regions was carried out from RNA transcripts. A first-round RT-PCR of the TCR CDR3 used the HTBI primer set with the Qiagen OneStep RT-PCR kit. The libraries were constructed in a second round of multiplex PCR and then size-selected and purified. Libraries were sequenced paired-end with 100 bp reads on an Illumina HiSeq2000. Under the source paper's analysis protocol: Raw data were processed with SOAPnuke, discarding reads with adapters, uncalled bases, mean Phred below 15, or no exact constant-primer or identifier match. High-quality paired reads were merged using COPE v1.2.5, and each unique nucleotide sequence was defined as a clonotype. MiTCR v1.1 was used to align clonotypes to the IMGT TRBV, TRBD and TRBJ reference segments. Analysis was restricted to V-J combinations with a frequency above 0.0001, which covered 99.2% of repertoires. A TCS score was defined as the ratio of F50 (clonal expansion) to E x V (chaos), with BLOSUM62-based TCRdist applied between CDR3 peptides within each V-J. Welch's t-statistics and random forest reduced several hundred V-J features to some 14, which were used in a naive Bayes classifier (R e1071). TCRdb redid the processing of the public reads, applying fastp at Q25 and MiXCR, and retained in-frame beta chains. Each entry merges the rows of one CDR3 protein and shows their most common DNA and genes. These V and J calls rely on TCRdb rather than the paper's analysis. Across this sample there are around 340,000 distinct CDR3 sequences, with 11% to 15% seen only once. Just under 25% of the sample lies in the top ten.

The source of this sequence is a woman aged 25 to 39 with Graves' hyperthyroidism. Sequenced input: blood.

The CDR3 region has the sequence CASSEAPQVRFF. The sequenced DNA is TGTGCCAGCAGTGAAGCACCCCAGGTCAGGTTTTTT. The chain couples TRBV6-1 to TRBJ1-4, with no confident D gene call. The CDR3 goes from the cysteine to the phenylalanine over 12 residues. Of the read, only the CDR3 DNA is kept; its 36 bases are in frame from base 1. Per the germline V gene, MNHNS is the CDR1 and SASEGT is the CDR2. V and J are truncated by 0 bases and 16 bases respectively, leaving an intervening sequence of 12 bases.